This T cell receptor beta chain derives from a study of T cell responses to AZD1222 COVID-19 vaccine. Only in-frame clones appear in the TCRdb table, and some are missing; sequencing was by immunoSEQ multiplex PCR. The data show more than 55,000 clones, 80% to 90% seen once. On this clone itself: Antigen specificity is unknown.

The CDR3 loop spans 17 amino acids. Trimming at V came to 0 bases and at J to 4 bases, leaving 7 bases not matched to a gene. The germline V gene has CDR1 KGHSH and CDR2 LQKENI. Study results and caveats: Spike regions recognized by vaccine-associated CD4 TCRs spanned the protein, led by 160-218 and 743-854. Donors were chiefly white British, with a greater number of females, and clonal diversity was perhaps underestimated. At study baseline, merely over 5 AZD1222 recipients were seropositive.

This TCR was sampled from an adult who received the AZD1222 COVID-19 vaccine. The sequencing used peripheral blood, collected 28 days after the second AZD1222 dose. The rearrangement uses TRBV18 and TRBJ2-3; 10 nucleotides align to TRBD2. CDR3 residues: CASSPPSSGSRADTQYF. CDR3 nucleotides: TGTGCCAGCTCACCACCGTCTAGCGGGAGTCGAGCAGATACGCAGTATTTT.